This T cell receptor beta chain came from a study of cytomegalovirus exposure and HLA in healthy donors. Assay: immunoSEQ multiplex PCR; the TCRdb copy retains only in-frame clones and omits some. The sample records fewer than 120,000 clones, more than 75% being singletons. The V and J ends lost 7 bases and 0 bases respectively, with 9 bases between them. The CDR3 is 14 amino acids. Germline assignment: CDR1 MNHEY and CDR2 SVGAGI. As regards this clone: Its target is not known.

Study outcomes and limitations: Across donors, most TCRs were seen rarely, yet some public ones were widespread.

The chain combines TRBV6-5 with TRBJ2-2; no clear D. This receptor was taken from a woman aged 30 to 39 in good health and CMV-seropositive. The sequenced sample was PBMCs. DNA of the CDR3: TGTGCCAGCAAAGACTCCACGAACACCGGGGAGCTGTTTTTT. Its protein product is CASKDSTNTGELFF.